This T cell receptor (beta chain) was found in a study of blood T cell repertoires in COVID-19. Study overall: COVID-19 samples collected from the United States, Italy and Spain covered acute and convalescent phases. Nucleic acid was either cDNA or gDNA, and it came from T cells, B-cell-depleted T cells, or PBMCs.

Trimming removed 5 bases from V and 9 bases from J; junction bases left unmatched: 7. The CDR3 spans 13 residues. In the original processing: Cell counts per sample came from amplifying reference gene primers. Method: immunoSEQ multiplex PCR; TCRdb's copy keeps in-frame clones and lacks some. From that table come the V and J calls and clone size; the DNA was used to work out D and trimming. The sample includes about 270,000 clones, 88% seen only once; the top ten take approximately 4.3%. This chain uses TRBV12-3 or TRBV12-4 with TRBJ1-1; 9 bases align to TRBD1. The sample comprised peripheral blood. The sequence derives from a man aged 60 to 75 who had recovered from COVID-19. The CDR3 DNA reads TGTGCCAGCAGTCTCCGGACAGGGGAAAAAGCTTTCTTT. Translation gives CASSLRTGEKAFF.